This entry lists 14 T cell receptor beta chains sequenced from one sample in a study of CD8+ T cells in alopecia areata. In each case, RNA was isolated and then reverse transcribed into cDNA as the sequencing template. Produced via immunoSEQ multiplex PCR; TCRdb's table is partial and in-frame only. The sample lists about 120,000 clones; about 50% were seen once. The treatment denotes: oral pan-JAK inhibitor, 5-10 mg twice daily. Source: CD4+ T cells sorted from blood, taken at week 4, from a patient treated with tofacitinib. Every receptor here comes from a human donor with alopecia areata.

The chain uses TRBV30 and TRBJ2-3; D possibly corresponds to TRBD2 (7 bases). In germline, CDR1 is GTSNPN, CDR2 SVGIG (reference sequence). There are 14 residues in the CDR3. The V end lost 5 bases, the J end lost 2 bases, and 14 bases lay between the germline ends. The CDR3 sequence: CAWAGGGHTDTQYF. The CDR3 DNA reads TGTGCCTGGGCAGGCGGGGGCCACACAGATACGCAGTATTTT.

The J gene is TRBJ2-3, the V gene TRBV10-2; TRBD1 agrees at 9 bases. Germline values: CDR1 WSHSY, CDR2 SAAADI. This CDR3 is 14 amino acids long. The ends lost 7 bases at V and 0 bases at J; junction bases unmatched: 2. CDR3 nucleotides: TGCGCCAGCACGGGACAGGGCAGCACAGATACGCAGTATTTT. Translated, it gives CASTGQGSTDTQYF.

Points on this clone: At the DNA level, this CDR3 is encoded by other sequences in the same sample as well. V gene TRBV5-6 combines with J gene TRBJ2-3; 9 bases are shared with TRBD1. V shed 4 bases, J shed 3 bases, and the junction held 3 bases outside the gene matches. CDR1 and CDR2 from the germline V gene are SGHDT and YYEEEE. This CDR3 is 14 amino acids long. CDR3 loop: CASSPTGGTDTQYF. CDR3 bases: TGTGCCAGCAGCCCGACAGGGGGAACAGATACGCAGTATTTT.

This clone was seen only a few times. The chain has TRBV30 and TRBJ1-1; D may be TRBD1 (5 bases). From germline, CDR1 is GTSNPN and CDR2 SVGIG (reference sequence). The CDR3 sequence is 13 residues long. V was pared by 8 bases and J by 5 bases, with 18 bases between. The CDR3 spells CALAGQGWTEAFF. The DNA of the CDR3 is TGTGCCCTTGCGGGGCAGGGTTGGACTGAAGCTTTCTTT.

The genes are TRBV5-1 and TRBJ2-7, with D perhaps TRBD2 (6 bases). This CDR3 is 15 amino acids long. V lost 0 bases and J lost 3, with 13 bases in between. CDR1 is SGHRS and CDR2 is YFSETQ in the germline V gene. The CDR3 nucleotides read TGCGCCAGCAGCTTGGTGGGACTGGGTAACTACGAGCAGTACTTC. It codes for CASSLVGLGNYEQYF.

The chain couples TRBV27 to TRBJ2-5, with D perhaps assigned TRBD1 or TRBD2 (6 bases each). Germline values: CDR1 MNHEY, CDR2 SMNVEV (reference sequence). The V gene lost 3 bases and the J gene lost 4 bases, with 21 bases spanning the gap. The CDR3 covers 17 residues. The CDR3, as DNA: TGTGCCAGCAGTTTCAACCGCTGGGGGGCGCCTCCAGAGACCCAGTACTTC. Its protein product is CASSFNRWGAPPETQYF.

This clone was counted between two and nine times. The chain recombines TRBV30 with TRBJ1-1; D gene uncertain. This CDR3 spans 13 amino acids. V lost 5 bases and J lost 5, with 15 bases in between. CDR1 is GTSNPN, CDR2 SVGIG, per germline (reference sequence). The CDR3 nucleotides read TGTGCCTGGGAACTGGGTTCGGGGACTGAAGCTTTCTTT. As protein: CAWELGSGTEAFF.

The CDR3 nucleotides are TGTGCCTGGAGTGTACGGTACGAGGGCCAGGCAGGAAACACCATATATTTT. Translating gives CAWSVRYEGQAGNTIYF. The chain combines TRBV30 with TRBJ1-3; D gene uncertain. V was shortened by 0 bases and J by 4 bases, with 19 bases between the two germline ends. This CDR3 contains 17 residues. Germline assignment: CDR1 GTSNPN and CDR2 SVGIG (reference sequence).

V is TRBV30 and J is TRBJ1-4; D is unresolved. Germline CDR1 reads GTSNPN; CDR2 reads SVGIG (reference sequence). Trimming stripped 0 bases from V and 7 bases from J, with 15 bases between. The length of the CDR3 is 15 residues. The CDR3, as DNA: TGTGCCTGGAGTGTAAGAGGAGGGTTTGGTGAAAAACTGTTTTTT. Amino acid sequence: CAWSVRGGFGEKLFF.

This chain connects TRBV4-2 to TRBJ2-7; perhaps TRBD2 as D (6 bases). This CDR3 has 15 residues. V was cut by 4 bases and J by 0 bases, with 13 bases left in between. Germline-derived CDR1 and CDR2 are LGHNA and YNFKEQ. The CDR3 nucleotides are TGTGCCAGCAGCCTCTCTAGCGATTACTCCTACGAGCAGTACTTC. Encoded protein: CASSLSSDYSYEQYF.

This clone came up a few times. The CDR3 sequence: CASSVADRAVEKLFF. CDR3 nucleotides: TGTGCCAGCAGCGTAGCAGACCGGGCGGTTGAAAAACTGTTTTTT. V and J are TRBV9 and TRBJ1-4; D ambiguous. From germline, CDR1 is SGDLS and CDR2 YYNGEE. The CDR3 has 15 residues. The V and J ends lost 0 bases and 7 bases respectively, with 13 bases between them.

The chain couples TRBV30 to TRBJ2-7, with 9 bases that match TRBD1. The V gene end was trimmed by 2 bases and the J gene end by 7 bases; junction bases not matched to a gene: 21. CDR1 and CDR2 from the germline V gene are GTSNPN and SVGIG (reference sequence). CDR3 length: 18 residues. DNA for the CDR3: TGTGCCTGGAGTCAGGTGCCGGGACAGGGCCTCTCTCGGAGGGAGCAGTACTTC. This sequence encodes CAWSQVPGQGLSRREQYF.

The chain is built from TRBV28 and TRBJ1-2; 7 bases line up with TRBD1. J was trimmed by 3 bases and V by 5 bases; bases with no gene match: 12. Germline V gives CDR1 MDHEN, CDR2 SYDVKM. The CDR3 extends over 16 amino acids. CDR3 region: CASSQQGTDIHYGYTF. CDR3 in DNA: TGTGCCAGCAGTCAACAAGGGACAGACATACACTATGGCTACACCTTC.

The rearrangement joins TRBV7-3 to TRBJ2-1; 7 nucleotides line up with TRBD2. Germline lookup yields CDR1 SGHTA and CDR2 FQGTGA. The CDR3 runs 16 residues. Trimming took 2 bases from V and 5 from J; bases not matched to a gene: 9. CDR3 in amino acids: CASSLFVTSANNEQFF. CDR3 sequence (DNA): TGTGCCAGCAGCTTATTTGTTACTAGCGCGAACAATGAGCAGTTCTTC.